This paragraph covers one T cell receptor (beta chain) sequence. This sample was included in a study of neoadjuvant nivolumab and ipilimumab in lung cancer. The CDR3 has 11 amino acids. Trimming removed 0 bases at V and 9 bases at J, with 6 bases between. Germline-derived CDR1 and CDR2 are GTSNPN and SVGIG (reference sequence). The table came from immunoSEQ multiplex PCR; TCRdb's copy has only in-frame clones and leaves some out. The table has roughly 13,000 clones, nearly 70% seen once; the top ten hold approximately 26%. The genes are TRBV30 and TRBJ2-1; D possibly corresponds to TRBD2 (5 bases). The sample here was peripheral blood, taken after neoadjuvant nivolumab, alone or with ipilimumab, at or shortly before surgery. This clonotype originated in an adult with non-small cell lung cancer. The chain's CDR3 is CAWSVGGEQFF. The DNA for the CDR3 is TGTGCCTGGAGTGTTGGAGGTGAGCAGTTCTTC.